Listed here are 20 T cell receptor beta chains from one sample, sequenced in a study of blood T cell repertoires in COVID-19 (dated by TCRdb to 2020 to 2022). Library creation used the immunoSEQ multiplex PCR assay. What TCRdb holds here is the immuneACCESS table cut down to in-frame rearrangements. Part of the clones is not present; checked against another copy, under half of the missing clones reflect an unresolved V gene, and the others are unexplained. Recorded for this sample are 150,000 to 200,000 clones; about 82% of them occurred a single time. About 4.8% of the sample is held by the ten biggest clonotypes. Sequencing input: peripheral blood. Source of these receptors: a woman aged 25 to 39 with acute or convalescent COVID-19.

The chain links TRBV7-2 to TRBJ1-5; unclear D gene. The CDR3 consists of 13 residues. From germline, CDR1 is SGHTA and CDR2 FQGNSA. The germline V and J ends were trimmed by 1 base and 5 bases, with 6 bases remaining between them. The CDR3 DNA reads as TGTGCCAGCAGCTTAGGCAGATATCAGCCCCAGCATTTT. Translated: CASSLGRYQPQHF.

The chain links TRBV6-5 to TRBJ2-7, with 11 positions matching TRBD1. Germline CDR1 is MNHEY and CDR2 is SVGAGI. The ends lost 6 bases at V and 2 bases at J; junction bases unmatched: 3. The CDR3 sequence is 14 residues long. The CDR3 loop reads CASRSGQGAYEQYF. The CDR3 region has the DNA TGTGCCAGCAGATCGGGACAGGGGGCCTACGAGCAGTACTTC.

The chain carries TRBV4-2 and TRBJ2-7; 8 positions agree with TRBD1. The CDR3 has 14 residues. Germline-derived CDR1 and CDR2 are LGHNA and YNFKEQ. V shed 5 bases and J 3 bases; nucleotides not matched to a gene: 6. The CDR3 DNA reads as TGTGCCAGCAGCGGCGGACAGGGCCGCTACGAGCAGTACTTC. Translating it yields CASSGGQGRYEQYF.

The CDR3 protein is CASSLGTGGNYGYTF. The CDR3 bases are TGTGCCAGCAGCCTCGGGACAGGGGGCAACTATGGCTACACCTTC. The V and J genes are TRBV7-9 and TRBJ1-2; the match to TRBD1 covers 12 bases. V shed 5 bases, J shed 2 bases, and the junction held 3 bases outside the gene matches. The CDR3 consists of 15 residues. CDR1 and CDR2 (germline): SEHNR, FQNEAQ (reference sequence). The variable domain in full, completed from reference TRBV7-9 and TRBJ1-2, reads DTGVSQNPRHKITKRGQNVTFRCDPISEHNRLYWYRQTLGQGPEFLTYFQNEAQLEKSRLLSDRFSAERPKGSFSTLEIQRTEQGDSAMYLCASSLGTGGNYGYTFGSGTRLTVV.

The chain carries TRBV11-3 and TRBJ2-3, with 9 nucleotides matching TRBD1. J gave up 4 bases and V 8 bases, and 1 base lay outside the gene matches. CDR1 SGHNT and CDR2 YENEEA come from the germline V gene. The CDR3 loop spans 12 amino acids. CDR3 protein: CASGTGSDTQYF. CDR3 nucleotides: TGTGCCAGCGGGACAGGGTCAGATACGCAGTATTTT.

The V gene is TRBV5-1, the J gene TRBJ2-5; D not certain. V was clipped by 4 bases and J by 2 bases, with 12 bases between them. The length of the CDR3 is 14 residues. The germline gives CDR1 SGHRS, CDR2 YFSETQ. The CDR3 DNA reads TGCGCCAGCAGCCCCGGGTACCCTCAAGAGACCCAGTACTTC. Protein: CASSPGYPQETQYF.

As DNA, the CDR3 is TGTGCCAGCAGCCAACAGAGTACTAGCACAGATACGCAGTATTTT. Its translation is CASSQQSTSTDTQYF. This chain uses TRBV7-8 with TRBJ2-3; D is unclear. Looked up from germline, CDR1 is SGHVS and CDR2 is FQNEAQ. The V end lost 5 bases, the J end lost 0 bases, and 12 bases lay between the germline ends. The CDR3 loop spans 15 amino acids.

In regard to this clone: Different DNA sequences within this sample yield the same CDR3. The chain combines TRBV6-6 with TRBJ2-1; D not resolved. Trimming took 4 bases from V and 4 from J, leaving 2 bases between them. CDR1 is MNHNY and CDR2 is SVGAGI in the germline V gene (reference sequence). This CDR3 is 11 amino acids long. CDR3 amino acids: CASSLYNEQFF. The CDR3 region has the DNA TGTGCCAGCAGTTTATACAATGAGCAGTTCTTC.

The chain employs TRBV19 and TRBJ2-5; 8 bases align to TRBD2. The CDR3 loop spans 17 amino acids. Trimming at V came to 5 bases and at J to 5 bases, leaving 16 bases not matched to a gene. Germline values: CDR1 LNHDA, CDR2 SQIVND (reference sequence). CDR3 coding DNA: TGTGCCAGTAGTCGTATGAGAAGTCTAGCGGGCGGGGAGACCCAGTACTTC. As protein: CASSRMRSLAGGETQYF.

This chain uses TRBV27 with TRBJ2-7; TRBD1 is a possible D gene (6 bases). The CDR3 extends over 16 amino acids. The V end was cut by 5 bases, the J end by 6 bases, with 23 bases between. Germline CDR1 and CDR2: MNHEY and SMNVEV (reference sequence). Here the CDR3 reads CASSPPSTGTPPEQYF. The CDR3 nucleotides are TGTGCCAGCAGTCCCCCGAGCACAGGGACGCCTCCCGAGCAGTACTTC.

The V gene is TRBV7-3, the J gene TRBJ1-3; D is unresolved. The CDR3 covers 13 residues. Trimming shortened V by 5 bases and J by 4 bases, and 9 bases separated the two germline ends. CDR1 is SGHTA and CDR2 is FQGTGA in the germline V gene. CDR3 in amino acids: CASSLGRGNTIYF. CDR3 sequence (DNA): TGTGCCAGCAGCCTTGGCAGGGGAAACACCATATATTTT.

This chain links TRBV27 with TRBJ2-7; 7 bases match TRBD1. Germline V CDR1 and CDR2: MNHEY, SMNVEV (reference sequence). This CDR3 region has 15 residues. Trimming removed 3 bases from V and 6 bases from J; junction bases left unmatched: 11. Written as DNA, the CDR3 is TGTGCCAGCAGTTTGCAAAGGGGGCGATTTGGCGAGCAGTACTTC. This translates into CASSLQRGRFGEQYF.

V usage is TRBV24-1 and J usage is TRBJ2-5; D perhaps matches TRBD2 (6 bases). Germline V gives CDR1 KGHDR, CDR2 SFDVKD. The length of the CDR3 is 17 residues. V was trimmed by 1 base and J by 4 bases, leaving 18 bases between them. The CDR3, as DNA: TGTGCCACCAGTGATTTTGTCGGGGGATTGCAGTCAGAGACCCAGTACTTC. This sequence encodes CATSDFVGGLQSETQYF.

The table lists this clone with a few counts. The chain uses TRBV19 and TRBJ2-2; 14 nucleotides align to TRBD2. The ends lost 2 bases at V and 7 bases at J; junction bases unmatched: 6. The CDR3 runs 17 residues. The germline V gene encodes CDR1 LNHDA and CDR2 SQIVND (reference sequence). In nucleotides, the CDR3 is TGTGCCAGTAGTATACCGGGACTAGCGGGAGTTGTCGGGGAGCTGTTTTTT. Its protein product is CASSIPGLAGVVGELFF.

As concerns this clone: Other DNA sequences in the same sample also yield this CDR3. This chain joins TRBV5-1 and TRBJ2-2, with D possibly TRBD1 on 6 matching bases. Germline-derived CDR1 and CDR2 are SGHRS and YFSETQ. V was shortened by 6 bases and J by 1 base, with 7 bases between the two germline ends. The CDR3 consists of 13 residues. CDR3 in DNA: TGCGCCAGCATGACAGGGAACACCGGGGAGCTGTTTTTT. It encodes CASMTGNTGELFF.

This chain uses TRBV28 with TRBJ2-1, with D perhaps matching TRBD2 (6 bases). Germline V gene lookup returns CDR1 MDHEN and CDR2 SYDVKM. There are 16 residues in the CDR3. V lost 6 bases to trimming and J lost 0 bases, with 15 bases between them. The CDR3 DNA follows: TGTGCCAGCAGGCCCCCCCTAGCGTTCTCCTACAATGAGCAGTTCTTC. This codes for CASRPPLAFSYNEQFF.

The chain links TRBV6-2 or TRBV6-3 to TRBJ2-7, with TRBD2 as a possible D gene (5 bases). The length of the CDR3 is 17 residues. CDR1 is MNHEY, CDR2 SVGEGT, per germline. V dropped 2 bases and J dropped 5 bases, with 22 bases sitting between them. For the CDR3, the DNA is TGTGCCAGCAGTTACCGTAGTACGGGATCCCTGGCCCACGAGCAGTACTTC. Its protein is CASSYRSTGSLAHEQYF.

In its sample, this clone was seen once. V gene TRBV6-2 or TRBV6-3 combines with J gene TRBJ2-5; D remains ambiguous. V was cut by 6 bases and J by 2 bases, with 10 bases left in between. Per germline, CDR1 MNHEY and CDR2 SVGEGT. This CDR3 has 13 amino acids. DNA of the CDR3: TGTGCCAGCAGCCTCACAGAACAAGAGACCCAGTACTTC. Translating it yields CASSLTEQETQYF.

The CDR3 spells CASSFRQGGTGELFF. As DNA, the CDR3 is TGTGCCAGCAGCTTCCGGCAGGGAGGGACCGGGGAGCTGTTTTTT. V gene TRBV7-2 combines with J gene TRBJ2-2; TRBD2 agrees at 7 bases. The CDR3 runs to 15 residues. V was clipped by 3 bases and J by 5 bases; unmatched bases: 6. From germline, CDR1 is SGHTA and CDR2 FQGNSA.

The rearrangement joins TRBV18 to TRBJ1-1; no reliable D call. Germline V gene lookup returns CDR1 KGHSH and CDR2 LQKENI. Trimming pared 3 bases from V and 3 bases from J, leaving 8 bases between. This CDR3 is built from 13 residues. The DNA for the CDR3 is TGTGCCAGCTCACCTGGGCCGGACACTGAAGCTTTCTTT. Amino acid sequence: CASSPGPDTEAFF.